This entry lists 22 T cell receptor beta chains sequenced from one sample in a study of T cell clonality in common variable immunodeficiency. The repertoire was sequenced with immunoSEQ multiplex PCR; TCRdb's copy has only in-frame clones and lacks some. The sample lists some 60,000 clones, none appearing once, the ten largest making up more than 1.5%. Sequenced sample: peripheral blood mononuclear cells. The receptors were gathered from a person aged 18 to 75 in good health.

This clone was recorded many times. The CDR3 end falls 3 residues outside the read, so it is completed with the germline J gene. This rearrangement joins TRBV2 to TRBJ2-3, with 7 bases lining up with TRBD2. Germline-derived CDR1 and CDR2 are SNHLY and FYNNEI. V lost 3 bases and J lost 2; bases outside the gene matches: 5. CDR3 size: 15 residues. Partial CDR3 DNA: TGTGCCAGCAGTGAGTGGGAGGGGTTCACAGATACG. Its translation: CASSEWEGFTDT. The entire CDR3 sequence reads CASSEWEGFTDTQYF.

The sample holds many counts of this clone. The DNA ends 3 residues before the CDR3 does, and the rest of the CDR3 is filled in from the germline J gene. The chain employs TRBV30 and TRBJ2-1; 9 bases line up with TRBD2. The germline gives CDR1 GTSNPN, CDR2 SVGIG (reference sequence). Trimming took 4 bases from V and 6 from J; bases not matched to a gene: 19. This CDR3 region has 18 residues. The chain's CDR3 is CAWMESGRSYLQFNEQFF. The sequenced CDR3 bases are TGTGCCTGGATGGAAAGCGGGAGGTCCTACCTCCAGTTCAATGAG.

This clone was recorded many times. Read coverage stops 3 residues before the CDR3 terminus; the germline J gene supplies the remainder. V gene TRBV5-1 combines with J gene TRBJ2-3; 8 bases agree with TRBD1. Germline trimming cut 1 base from V and 1 base from J; bases unmatched to any gene: 17. The germline V gene has CDR1 SGHRS and CDR2 YFSETQ. The CDR3 is 20 amino acids. CDR3 protein: CASSLISDRLGTGRTDTQYF. The CDR3 DNA, read in part, is TGCGCCAGCAGCTTGATTTCTGATCGATTAGGGACAGGCCGCACAGATACG. The entire variable domain, with the rest obtained from reference TRBV5-1 and TRBJ2-3, is as follows: KAGVTQTPRYLIKTRGQQVTLSCSPISGHRSVSWYQQTPGQGLQFLFEYFSETQRNKGNFPGRFSGRQFSNSRSEMNVSTLELGDSALYLCASSLISDRLGTGRTDTQYFGPGTRLTVL.

Many counts were recorded for this clone. With the read ending 3 residues before the CDR3 end, the germline J gene is used to fill in that end. The chain links TRBV2 to TRBJ1-6; possibly TRBD1 for D (5 bases). The V gene's germline CDR1 is SNHLY and CDR2 FYNNEI. This CDR3 has 16 amino acids. V lost 4 bases to trimming and J lost 9 bases, with 19 bases between them. CDR3 protein: CASSGLAGFNSSPLHF. Partial CDR3 DNA: TGTGCCAGCAGTGGCTTGGCAGGGTTTAATAGTTCACCC.

Ten or more counts support this clone. The DNA ends 3 residues before the CDR3 does, and the rest of the CDR3 is filled in from the germline J gene. This chain links TRBV6-4 with TRBJ2-3, with 12 positions matching TRBD2. With V trimmed by 4 bases and J by 2 bases, 1 base remained unmatched. The germline V gene encodes CDR1 MRHNA and CDR2 SNTAGT. The CDR3 has 15 residues. Here the CDR3 reads CASSGTSGTTDTQYF. Partial CDR3 DNA: TGTGCCAGCAGTGGGACTAGCGGGACCACAGATACG.

This clone was seen repeatedly, ten times or more. The CDR3 is cut off 3 residues early in the read; its end comes from the germline J gene. Other DNA sequences of this sample code for an identical CDR3. The V gene is TRBV5-1, the J gene TRBJ2-3; TRBD2 matches 9 bases. Germline CDR1 is SGHRS and CDR2 is YFSETQ. V lost 4 bases, J lost 5 bases, and 5 bases stayed unmatched. The CDR3 is made up of 14 amino acids. CDR3 bases read: TGCGCCAGCAGCGATCTAGCGGGGAGAGATACG. Its protein product is CASSDLAGRDT. The full CDR3 protein reads CASSDLAGRDTQYF.

This clone was detected ten times or more. The DNA ends 3 residues before the CDR3 does, and the rest of the CDR3 is filled in from the germline J gene. The chain links TRBV20-1 to TRBJ1-4; no clear D gene. V was cut by 5 bases and J by 1 base, with 8 bases left in between. The CDR3 loop spans 13 amino acids. Germline CDR1 and CDR2: DFQATT and SNEGSKA (reference sequence). CDR3 DNA (partial): TGCAGTGCTTACAGCCGAACTAATGAAAAA. Translated: CSAYSRTNEK. The whole CDR3 reads CSAYSRTNEKLFF.

This clone was seen repeatedly, ten times or more. The read terminates 3 residues before the CDR3 end, so the remaining end is supplied by the germline J gene. This rearrangement joins TRBV2 to TRBJ1-6; no definite D call. There are 17 residues in the CDR3. The germline V and J ends were trimmed by 5 bases and 0 bases, with 14 bases remaining between them. Germline V gene lookup returns CDR1 SNHLY and CDR2 FYNNEI. The DNA read from the CDR3 is TGTGCCAGCAGTTCCGAAACAGCAGGCTCCTATAATTCACCC. Amino acid sequence: CASSSETAGSYNSP. The whole CDR3 reads CASSSETAGSYNSPLHF.

This clone was found many times. The CDR3 end falls 3 residues outside the read, so it is completed with the germline J gene. This sequence joins TRBV20-1 and TRBJ2-7, with TRBD1 identical over 10 bases. CDR1 is DFQATT and CDR2 is SNEGSKA in the germline V gene (reference sequence). The ends lost 4 bases at V and 3 bases at J; junction bases unmatched: 3. This CDR3 region has 13 residues. The chain's CDR3 is CSAKGQGIYEQYF. The sequenced CDR3 bases are TGCAGTGCTAAGGGACAGGGGATCTACGAG.

This clone was observed at least ten times. Read data end 3 residues before the CDR3 end; the end is taken from the germline J gene. The genes are TRBV18 and TRBJ1-1, with TRBD1 matching 9 bases. This CDR3 contains 14 residues. V shed 5 bases and J 4 bases; nucleotides not matched to a gene: 5. CDR1 KGHSH and CDR2 LQKENI come from the germline V gene. CDR3 region: CASSATGGGTEAFF. CDR3 DNA, as far as it was read: TGTGCCAGCTCAGCCACAGGGGGCGGCACTGAA.

Many counts were recorded for this clone. The read stops 3 residues short of the end of the CDR3; the missing end is completed from the germline J gene. The V call is TRBV7-9, the J call TRBJ2-2; no clear D. The CDR3 consists of 15 residues. Germline assignment: CDR1 SEHNR and CDR2 FQNEAQ (reference sequence). V lost 4 bases and J lost 0, with 9 bases in between. This chain's CDR3 is CASSSTGSNTGELFF. CDR3 DNA (partial): TGTGCCAGCAGCTCTACGGGTTCGAACACCGGGGAG.

The sample holds many counts of this clone. The DNA ends 3 residues before the CDR3 does, and the rest of the CDR3 is filled in from the germline J gene. The chain employs TRBV20-1 and TRBJ2-5, with D perhaps matching TRBD1 (7 bases). Germline V lookup: CDR1 DFQATT, CDR2 SNEGSKA (reference sequence). V gave up 8 bases and J gave up 4 bases, with 14 bases separating them. This CDR3 is built from 12 residues. CDR3 loop: CSYAQGGETQYF. The DNA read from the CDR3 is TGCAGTTACGCGCAGGGGGGAGAGACC.

Many counts were recorded for this clone. The missing CDR3 end, 3 residues past where the read stops, is filled in from the germline J gene. This chain uses TRBV9 with TRBJ2-2; no firm D call. The V gene's germline CDR1 is SGDLS and CDR2 YYNGEE. The CDR3 has 12 amino acids. Deletions cut 2 bases from V and 6 bases from J, with 5 bases between. CDR3 DNA (partial): TGTGCCAGCAGCGTTATCCCCGGGGAG. Encoded protein: CASSVIPGE. The whole CDR3 protein is CASSVIPGELFF.

There are many counts of this clone. The read halts 3 residues ahead of the CDR3 end, with the missing end drawn from the germline J gene. This chain uses TRBV24-1 with TRBJ2-1, with 8 bases identical to TRBD2. The CDR3 loop spans 15 amino acids. CDR1 KGHDR and CDR2 SFDVKD come from the germline V gene. V shed 4 bases, J shed 1 base, and the junction held 2 bases outside the gene matches. The CDR3 sequence is CATSESGSSYNEQFF. CDR3 DNA (partial): TGTGCCACCAGTGAGAGCGGGAGTTCCTACAATGAG.

This clone came up many times. The read halts 3 residues ahead of the CDR3 end, with the missing end drawn from the germline J gene. The chain couples TRBV7-2 to TRBJ1-2; a possible D gene is TRBD1 (5 bases). The germline V gene has CDR1 SGHTA and CDR2 FQGNSA. V lost 1 base and J 4 bases, leaving 10 bases between the germline ends. The CDR3 contains 14 residues. The CDR3 reads CASSLGGVSYGYTF. The CDR3 DNA, read in part, is TGTGCCAGCAGCTTAGGAGGGGTTAGCTATGGC.

This clone was counted many times. The part of the CDR3 DNA that was read is TGTGCCAGCTCAGATCAGCCC. It yields the protein CASSDQP. The CDR3 as a whole reads CASSDQPQHF. J is TRBJ1-5 and V is TRBV5-8; D is undetermined. The read ends 3 residues before the CDR3 terminus; that terminus is restored from the germline J gene. This CDR3 has 10 amino acids. V shed 7 bases and J shed 5 bases, with 4 bases lying between them. Germline CDR1 is SGHTS and CDR2 is YDEGEE.

This clone was seen many times. The read ends 3 residues before the CDR3 terminus; that terminus is restored from the germline J gene. The rearrangement links TRBV6-1 to TRBJ2-3; D gene uncertain. Germline CDR1 and CDR2: MNHNS and SASEGT. CDR3 length: 14 amino acids. V was trimmed by 3 bases and J by 6 bases, leaving 13 bases between them. CDR3 sequence reads: CASSDPGLSDTQYF. CDR3 DNA, as far as it was read: TGTGCCAGCAGTGACCCCGGGTTGTCGGATACG.

This clone was counted many times. The read halts 3 residues ahead of the CDR3 end, with the missing end drawn from the germline J gene. The chain joins TRBV6-2 or TRBV6-3 to TRBJ2-7; 7 nucleotides line up with TRBD1. There are 14 residues in the CDR3. Germline CDR1 reads MNHEY; CDR2 reads SVGEGT. J gave up 3 bases and V 6 bases, and 8 bases lay outside the gene matches. CDR3 protein: CASSLGGISYEQYF. Partial CDR3 DNA: TGTGCCAGCAGCCTAGGGGGCATAAGCTACGAG.

This clone was counted at least ten times. With the read ending 3 residues before the CDR3 end, the germline J gene is used to fill in that end. This chain connects TRBV4-1 to TRBJ2-7; 9 nucleotides line up with TRBD2. The CDR3 is 17 residues long. Germline V CDR1 and CDR2: MGHRA, YSYEKL. The V gene end was trimmed by 0 bases and the J gene end by 4 bases; junction bases not matched to a gene: 10. The sequenced CDR3 bases are TGCGCCAGCAGCCAAGATGGATCGAGCGGGAGGACTTACGAG. Translating it yields CASSQDGSSGRTYE. The entire CDR3 reads CASSQDGSSGRTYEQYF.

Judged by abundance, this clone is medium-sized. The read finishes 3 residues shy of the CDR3 end, and the germline J gene is used to complete it. The chain couples TRBV10-3 to TRBJ2-1, with D possibly matching TRBD1 (5 bases). V was trimmed by 6 bases and J by 2 bases, leaving 17 bases between them. In germline, CDR1 is ENHRY, CDR2 SYGVKD. This CDR3 comprises 16 residues. CDR3 residues: CAISPLRGQTYNEQFF. Incomplete CDR3 DNA: TGTGCCATCAGCCCCCTAAGGGGCCAGACCTACAATGAG.

This clone occurred a few times. The CDR3 end lies 3 residues beyond the end of the read and is filled in from the germline J gene. The rearrangement links TRBV7-8 to TRBJ2-1, with TRBD1 identical over 12 bases. The CDR3 consists of 15 residues. V lost 5 bases to trimming and J lost 6 bases; unmatched junction nucleotides: 5. Germline V gives CDR1 SGHVS, CDR2 FQNEAQ. The CDR3 here is CASSRGQGAGNEQFF. Partial CDR3 DNA: TGTGCCAGCAGCCGGGGACAGGGGGCGGGCAATGAG.

This clone has at least ten counts. Read coverage stops 3 residues before the CDR3 terminus; the germline J gene supplies the remainder. The gene calls are TRBV20-1 and TRBJ1-3; TRBD1 aligns across 8 bases. Per germline, CDR1 DFQATT and CDR2 SNEGSKA (reference sequence). The ends lost 3 bases at V and 2 bases at J; junction bases unmatched: 3. This CDR3 comprises 14 residues. CDR3 sequence: CSARRQGPGNTIYF. The CDR3 bases that were read are TGCAGTGCTAGGAGACAGGGGCCTGGAAACACC.